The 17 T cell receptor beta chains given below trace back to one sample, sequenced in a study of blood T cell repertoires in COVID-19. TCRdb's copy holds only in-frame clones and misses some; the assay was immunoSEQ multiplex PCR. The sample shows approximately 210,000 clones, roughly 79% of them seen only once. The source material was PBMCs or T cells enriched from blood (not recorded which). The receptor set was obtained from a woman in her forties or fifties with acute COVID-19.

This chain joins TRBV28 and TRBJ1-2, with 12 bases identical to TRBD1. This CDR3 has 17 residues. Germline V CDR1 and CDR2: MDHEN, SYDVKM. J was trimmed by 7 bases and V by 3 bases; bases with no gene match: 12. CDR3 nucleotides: TGTGCCAGCAGTTTTTACAATCCGGGACAGGGGGCCTTTGGCTACACCTTC. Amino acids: CASSFYNPGQGAFGYTF.

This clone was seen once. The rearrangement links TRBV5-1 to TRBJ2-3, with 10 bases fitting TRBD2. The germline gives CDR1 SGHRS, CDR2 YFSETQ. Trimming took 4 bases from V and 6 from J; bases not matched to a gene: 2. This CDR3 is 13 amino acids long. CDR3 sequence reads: CASSRTSGDTQYF. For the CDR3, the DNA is TGCGCCAGCAGCAGGACTAGCGGTGATACGCAGTATTTT.

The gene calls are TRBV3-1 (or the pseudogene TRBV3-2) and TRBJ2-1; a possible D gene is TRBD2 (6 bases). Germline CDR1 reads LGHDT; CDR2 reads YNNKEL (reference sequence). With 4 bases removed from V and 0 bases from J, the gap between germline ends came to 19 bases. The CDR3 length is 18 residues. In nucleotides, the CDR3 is TGTGCCAGCAGCCCCGGGATGGGTAGCGGATCCTCCTACAATGAGCAGTTCTTC. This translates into CASSPGMGSGSSYNEQFF.

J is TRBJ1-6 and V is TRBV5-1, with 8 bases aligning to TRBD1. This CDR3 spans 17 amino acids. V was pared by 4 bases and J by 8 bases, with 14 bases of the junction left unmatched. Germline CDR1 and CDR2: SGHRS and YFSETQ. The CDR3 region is CASSRSTRQGMDSPLHF. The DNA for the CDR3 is TGCGCCAGCAGCCGTAGCACCCGACAGGGGATGGATTCACCCCTCCACTTT.

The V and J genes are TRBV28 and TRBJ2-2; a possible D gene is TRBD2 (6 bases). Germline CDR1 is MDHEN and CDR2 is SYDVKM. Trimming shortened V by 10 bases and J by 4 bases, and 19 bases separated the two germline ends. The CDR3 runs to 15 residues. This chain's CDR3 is CATRARRGITGELFF. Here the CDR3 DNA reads TGTGCCACCCGAGCGAGACGGGGGATCACCGGGGAGCTGTTTTTT.

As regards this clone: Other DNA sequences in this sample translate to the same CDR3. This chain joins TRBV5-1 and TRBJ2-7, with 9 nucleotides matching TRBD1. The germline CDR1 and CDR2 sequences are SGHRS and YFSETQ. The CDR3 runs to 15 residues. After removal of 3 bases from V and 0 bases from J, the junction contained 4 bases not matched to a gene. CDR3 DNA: TGCGCCAGCAGCTGGGGACAGGGCGCCTCCTACGAGCAGTACTTC. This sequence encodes CASSWGQGASYEQYF.

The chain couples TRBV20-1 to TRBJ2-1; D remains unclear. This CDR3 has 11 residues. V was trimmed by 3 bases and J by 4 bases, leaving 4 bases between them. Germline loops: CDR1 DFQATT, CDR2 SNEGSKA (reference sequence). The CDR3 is CSASTYNEQFF. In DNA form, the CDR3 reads TGCAGTGCTAGCACTTACAATGAGCAGTTCTTC.

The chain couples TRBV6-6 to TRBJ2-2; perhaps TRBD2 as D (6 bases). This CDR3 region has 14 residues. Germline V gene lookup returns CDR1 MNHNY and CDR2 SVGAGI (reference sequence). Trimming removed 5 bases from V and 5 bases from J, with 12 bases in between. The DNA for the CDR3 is TGTGCCAGCAGTAGGAGGGTTCTAACCGGGGAGCTGTTTTTT. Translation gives CASSRRVLTGELFF.

CDR3 coding DNA: TGTGCCAGCAGCGTAGCTGGGACAGGGAGGGGGCGCACAGATACGCAGTATTTT. Its protein product is CASSVAGTGRGRTDTQYF. The V gene is TRBV9, the J gene TRBJ2-3, with 9 positions matching TRBD1. The V gene end was trimmed by 0 bases and the J gene end by 1 base; junction bases not matched to a gene: 9. Per germline, CDR1 SGDLS and CDR2 YYNGEE. CDR3 length: 18 amino acids.

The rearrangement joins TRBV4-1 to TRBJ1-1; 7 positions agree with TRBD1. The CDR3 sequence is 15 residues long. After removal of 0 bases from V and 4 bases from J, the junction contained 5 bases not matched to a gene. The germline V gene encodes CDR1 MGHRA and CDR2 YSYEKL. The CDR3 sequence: CASSQDVQGGTEAFF. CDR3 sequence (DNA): TGCGCCAGCAGCCAAGACGTTCAGGGGGGCACTGAAGCTTTCTTT.

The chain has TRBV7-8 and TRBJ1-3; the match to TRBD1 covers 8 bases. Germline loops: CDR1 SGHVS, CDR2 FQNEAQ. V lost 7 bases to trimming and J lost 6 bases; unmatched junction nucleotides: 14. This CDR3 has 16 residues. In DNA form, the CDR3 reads TGTGCCAGCACCCAAGGGGAACGGACAGGGTTAAACACCATATATTTT. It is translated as CASTQGERTGLNTIYF.

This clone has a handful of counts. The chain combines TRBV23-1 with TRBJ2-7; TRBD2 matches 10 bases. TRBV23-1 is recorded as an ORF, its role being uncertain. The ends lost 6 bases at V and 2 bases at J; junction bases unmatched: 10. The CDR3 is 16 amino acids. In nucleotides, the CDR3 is TGCGCCAGCAGCCCGCGCTTTAGCGGGGGGACCTACGAGCAGTACTTC. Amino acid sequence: CASSPRFSGGTYEQYF.

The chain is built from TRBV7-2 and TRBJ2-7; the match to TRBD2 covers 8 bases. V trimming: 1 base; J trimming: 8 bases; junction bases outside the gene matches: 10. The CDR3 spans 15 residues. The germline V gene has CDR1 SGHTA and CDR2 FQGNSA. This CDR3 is CASSLDRGGPGQQYF. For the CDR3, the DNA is TGTGCCAGCAGCTTAGATCGCGGGGGGCCCGGGCAGCAGTACTTC.

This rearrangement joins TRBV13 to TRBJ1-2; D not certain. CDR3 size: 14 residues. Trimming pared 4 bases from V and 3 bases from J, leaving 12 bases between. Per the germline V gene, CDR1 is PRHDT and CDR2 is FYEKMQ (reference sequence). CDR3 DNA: TGTGCCAGCAGCTGGATACTACGTGACTATGGCTACACCTTC. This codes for CASSWILRDYGYTF.

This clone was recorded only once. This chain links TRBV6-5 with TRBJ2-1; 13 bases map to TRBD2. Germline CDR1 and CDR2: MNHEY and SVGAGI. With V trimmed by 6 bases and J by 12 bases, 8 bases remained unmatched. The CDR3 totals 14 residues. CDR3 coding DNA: TGTGCCAGCAGCGGGACTAGCGGGAAAAGGGGGCAGTTCTTC. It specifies CASSGTSGKRGQFF.

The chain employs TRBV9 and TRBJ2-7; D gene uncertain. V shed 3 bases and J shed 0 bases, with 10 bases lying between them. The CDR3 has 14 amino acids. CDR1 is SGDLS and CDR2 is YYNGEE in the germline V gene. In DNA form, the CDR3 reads TGTGCCAGCAGCGCCTCTTTATTCTCCTACGAGCAGTACTTC. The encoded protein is CASSASLFSYEQYF. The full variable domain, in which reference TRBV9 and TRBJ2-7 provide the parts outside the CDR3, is DSGVTQTPKHLITATGQRVTLRCSPRSGDLSVYWYQQSLDQGLQFLIQYYNGEERAKGNILERFSAQQFPDLHSELNLSSLELGDSALYFCASSASLFSYEQYFGPGTRLTVT.

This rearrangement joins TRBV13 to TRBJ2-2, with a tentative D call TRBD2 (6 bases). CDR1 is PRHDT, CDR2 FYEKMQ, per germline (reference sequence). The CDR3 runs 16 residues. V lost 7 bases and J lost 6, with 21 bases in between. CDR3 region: CASTKIRDLGPGELFF. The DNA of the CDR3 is TGTGCCAGCACAAAAATCCGGGACTTAGGACCCGGGGAGCTGTTTTTT.